The entry below describes one T cell receptor (beta chain). Its recognized antigen is unknown. One base away there is no much larger clone; base qualities are not given. The immunoSEQ hsTCRB v3.0 assay was used at survey level resolution to sequence the TRB variable region. The targeted TRB sequencing depth was about 40,000-55,000 T-cell genomes per sample. TRB libraries were pooled and sequenced on an Illumina MiSeq using a v3 150-cycle kit. In the source study's methods: Analysis of repertoires was carried out in R inside a reproducible Nextflow workflow spanning QC, data transformation and analysis. LymphoSeq2, an R package for AIRR-Seq data exploration, was used to implement custom analyses. A few samples that produced fewer than 5000 total TRB sequences were removed, so 188 HIV repertoires were analyzed. Among the 180 to 200 retained HIV repertoires, 55 to 60 were collected before ART initiation and roughly 130 were collected after ART initiation. Each repertoire was downsampled to 5000 TRB nucleotide sequences, and summary statistics were averaged across 100 downsampling iterations. Only TRB sequences with CDR3 regions of at least seven amino acids were retained for analysis. Two measures captured diversity: a Shannon entropy-derived clonality score and the Gini coefficient. Repertoire networks linked the top 5000 CDR3 amino acid sequences whenever two sequences differed by an edit distance of one. Antigen specificity groups and MHC restriction were predicted for TRB CDR3 amino acid sequences with GLIPH2. CDR3 amino acid sequences were matched against VDJdb and McPAS-TCR to flag known CMV, EBV, HIV or tissue antigen associations. Pre-ART, post-ART and control groups were compared with Wilcoxon signed-rank tests and Holm-Bonferroni correction. As stored in TCRdb, this immuneACCESS dataset retains in-frame rearrangements with V and J assigned. A fraction of the clones does not appear; measured against another copy, unresolved V genes explain less than half of the discrepancy, and the remainder lacks a known reason. The V and J calls and clone size are taken from that table; D and trimming were inferred from the DNA. Within this sample are 15,000 to 20,000 clones, with roughly 95% of them counted one time only. 1.4% of the sample is held by the ten biggest clonotypes.

This record comes from a study of long-term antiretroviral therapy in people with HIV (dated by TCRdb to between 2021 and 2024). For the wider study: The earliest samples were collected roughly a decade before the 2015 WHO recommendation for immediate ART, at a time when ART was usually postponed until CD4 counts fell. No cross-contamination during QIAcube processing was shown when test extractions of a monoclonal T-cell line were performed alongside approximately 32 polyclonal samples. A retrospective serial study tested whether changes in peripheral blood TRB repertoire composition and diversity were associated with ART initiation and durable HIV suppression. Of the approximately 30 participants with HIV, ten to eleven were female. A total of around 200 cryopreserved PBMC samples were contributed to the cohort by 30 adults with confirmed HIV infection, with samples collected serially over a mean of around 6 years (range 1-12).

To be included, a participant needed at least one PBMC sample from before ART initiation plus at least two post-ART samples. Every participant with HIV received treatment in the United States of America. Before DNA extraction, cryopreserved samples of roughly 1-10 million PBMC were thawed and washed. At the time of the earliest PBMC sample, participants with HIV were aged between about 23 and 54 years. PBMC samples from each participant spanned 1-4 timepoints before ART initiation and 2-8 timepoints after ART initiation, with a median of 7 samples. Serial HIV viral load, CD4+ T-cell count, ART history and demographic data were obtained for every participant. Genomic DNA was extracted from unsorted PBMC with a Qiagen kit on a QIAcube, with processing performed in batches of 12 samples. Summary of the overall study and its limitations: Compared with controls, HIV repertoires had narrower CDR3 length ranges, and the network structure pointed to an antigen-experienced repertoire that shifted only slightly toward naive after ART. Inferences about post-ART repertoire changes are limited because no data were available on ART adherence, viral resistance or therapy changes. Because PBMC availability was limited, only the TCR beta chain was sequenced, with no alpha chain pairing. Expanded TRB clones identified before ART initiation dominated the repertoire across all time points, though the dominance fluctuated and decreased in many PLHIV after ART. Starting ART was linked to a significant rise in TRB diversity, yet even after long-term ART the diversity remained significantly lower than in transplant donor controls. Because cell numbers in pre-ART samples were limited, unsorted PBMC were profiled instead of sorted CD4+ and CD8+ T cells. The samples were dated from the mid-2000s to the late 2010s, and the ART regimens that were used may be less effective than current ART regimens.

The specimen comprised unsorted PBMCs, sampled less than 12 years after starting antiretroviral therapy. This sequence was found in a man aged 25-45 years with HIV.

The nucleotides read TGTGCCAGCAGTACTGACAGGGATTCACCCCTCCACTTT. The encoded protein is CASSTDRDSPLHF. The sequence joins TRBV6-1 to TRBJ1-6; TRBD1 matches 7 bases in the middle. Measured from the cysteine to the phenylalanine, the CDR3 is 13 residues long. Only CDR3 DNA is held: 39 bases, read in frame from base 1. Relative to germline, V is missing 5 bases and J is missing 8 bases, with 3 bases of the junction outside any gene match. The germline V gene encodes CDR1 MNHNS and CDR2 SASEGT.